One T cell receptor beta chain is described in this entry. In the source study's methods: Amplification of reference gene primers was used by the study to estimate nucleated cell counts. The repertoire was sequenced with immunoSEQ multiplex PCR; TCRdb's copy has only in-frame clones and lacks some. D and trimming were read from the DNA, whereas the V and J calls and clone size are those reported in that table. Seen here are about 490,000 clones, approximately 85% observed once, and the top ten hold under 4%. The data belong to a study of blood T cell repertoires in COVID-19. Across the whole study: The study drew acute and convalescent COVID-19 samples from the United States, Italy and Spain. In each case, the material was cDNA or gDNA derived from T cells, B-cell-depleted T cells, or PBMCs.

The sequencing sample was made of peripheral blood. This receptor was obtained from a human donor in a cohort sampled during active COVID-19.

The CDR3 is CASSPGTGPSYGYTF. CDR3 nucleotides: TGTGCCAGCAGCCCGGGGACAGGGCCCTCCTATGGCTACACCTTC. The V and J genes are TRBV5-4 and TRBJ1-2; 9 bases map to TRBD1. This CDR3 comprises 15 residues. Germline V gives CDR1 SGHNT, CDR2 YYREEE (reference sequence). V shed 4 bases and J 4 bases; nucleotides not matched to a gene: 8.